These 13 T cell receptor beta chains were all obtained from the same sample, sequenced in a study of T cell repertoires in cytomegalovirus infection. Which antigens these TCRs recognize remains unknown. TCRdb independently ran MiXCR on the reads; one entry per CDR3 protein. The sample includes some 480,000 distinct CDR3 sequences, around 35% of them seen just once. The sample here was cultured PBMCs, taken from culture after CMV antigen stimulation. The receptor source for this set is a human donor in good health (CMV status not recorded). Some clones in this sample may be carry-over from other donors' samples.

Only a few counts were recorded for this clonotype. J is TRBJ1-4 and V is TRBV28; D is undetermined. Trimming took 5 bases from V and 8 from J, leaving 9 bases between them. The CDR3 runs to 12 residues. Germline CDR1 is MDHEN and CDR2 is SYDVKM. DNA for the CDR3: TGTGCCAGCAGTCGTCTCGGAGAAAAACTGTTTTTT. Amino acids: CASSRLGEKLFF.

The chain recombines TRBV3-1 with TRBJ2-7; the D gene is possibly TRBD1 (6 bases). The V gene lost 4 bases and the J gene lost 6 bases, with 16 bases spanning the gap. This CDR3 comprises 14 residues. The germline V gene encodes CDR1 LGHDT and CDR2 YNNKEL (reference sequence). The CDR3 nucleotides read TGTGCCAGCAGCCCTTACAGGGCCCTTACCGAGCAGTACTTC. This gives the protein CASSPYRALTEQYF.

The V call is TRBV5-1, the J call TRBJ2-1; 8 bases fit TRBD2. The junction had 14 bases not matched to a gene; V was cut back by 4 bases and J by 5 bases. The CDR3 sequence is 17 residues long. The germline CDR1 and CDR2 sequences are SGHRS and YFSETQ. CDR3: CASSPSGLGGGHNEQFF. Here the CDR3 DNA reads TGCGCCAGCAGCCCTAGCGGGCTGGGGGGGGGGCACAATGAGCAGTTCTTC. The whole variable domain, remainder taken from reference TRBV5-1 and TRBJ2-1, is KAGVTQTPRYLIKTRGQQVTLSCSPISGHRSVSWYQQTPGQGLQFLFEYFSETQRNKGNFPGRFSGRQFSNSRSEMNVSTLELGDSALYLCASSPSGLGGGHNEQFFGPGTRLTVL.

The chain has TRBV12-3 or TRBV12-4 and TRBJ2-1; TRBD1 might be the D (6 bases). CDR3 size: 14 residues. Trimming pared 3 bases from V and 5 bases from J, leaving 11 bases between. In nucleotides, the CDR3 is TGTGCCAGCAGTTTTGGGGGCAGTAACAATGAGCAGTTCTTC. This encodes CASSFGGSNNEQFF.

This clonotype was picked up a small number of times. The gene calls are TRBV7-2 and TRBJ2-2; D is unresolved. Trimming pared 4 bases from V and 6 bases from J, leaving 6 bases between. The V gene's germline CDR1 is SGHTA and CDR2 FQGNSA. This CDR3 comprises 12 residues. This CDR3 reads CASSSRPGELFF. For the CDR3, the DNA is TGTGCCAGCAGCTCCCGTCCCGGGGAGCTGTTTTTT.

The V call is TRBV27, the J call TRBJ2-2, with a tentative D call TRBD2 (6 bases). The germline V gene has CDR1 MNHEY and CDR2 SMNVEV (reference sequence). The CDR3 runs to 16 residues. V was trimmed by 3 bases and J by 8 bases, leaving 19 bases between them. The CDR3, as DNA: TGTGCCAGCAGTTTTCTTAGTGGAGGGCCAACGGGGGAGCTGTTTTTT. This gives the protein CASSFLSGGPTGELFF.

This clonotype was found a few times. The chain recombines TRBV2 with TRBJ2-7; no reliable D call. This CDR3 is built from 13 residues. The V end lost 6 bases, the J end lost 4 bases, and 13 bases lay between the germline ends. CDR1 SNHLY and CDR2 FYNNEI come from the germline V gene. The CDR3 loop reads CASSFLRKYEQYF. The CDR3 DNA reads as TGTGCCAGCAGCTTCCTTAGGAAATACGAGCAGTACTTC.

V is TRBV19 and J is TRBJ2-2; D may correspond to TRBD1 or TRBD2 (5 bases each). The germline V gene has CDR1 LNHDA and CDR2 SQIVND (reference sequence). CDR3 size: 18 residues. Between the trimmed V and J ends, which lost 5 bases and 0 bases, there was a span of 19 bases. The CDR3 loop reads CASSFGTAISANTGELFF. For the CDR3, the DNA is TGTGCCAGTAGTTTCGGGACGGCAATCTCCGCGAACACCGGGGAGCTGTTTTTT.

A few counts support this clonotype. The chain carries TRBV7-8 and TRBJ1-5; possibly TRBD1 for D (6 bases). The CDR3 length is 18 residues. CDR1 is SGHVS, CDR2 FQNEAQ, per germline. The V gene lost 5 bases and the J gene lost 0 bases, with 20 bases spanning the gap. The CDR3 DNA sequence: TGTGCCAGCAGCGACATAACAGGGATAAAGGTTAGCAATCAGCCCCAGCATTTT. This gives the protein CASSDITGIKVSNQPQHF.

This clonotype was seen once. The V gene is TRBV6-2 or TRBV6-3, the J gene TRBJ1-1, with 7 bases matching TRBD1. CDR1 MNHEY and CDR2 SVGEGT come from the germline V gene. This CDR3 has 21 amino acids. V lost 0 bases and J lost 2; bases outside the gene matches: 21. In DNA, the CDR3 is TGTGCCAGCAGTTACTCGATCGATGGATGGGCTGGAGACAGGGCCAACACTGAAGCTTTCTTT. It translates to CASSYSIDGWAGDRANTEAFF.

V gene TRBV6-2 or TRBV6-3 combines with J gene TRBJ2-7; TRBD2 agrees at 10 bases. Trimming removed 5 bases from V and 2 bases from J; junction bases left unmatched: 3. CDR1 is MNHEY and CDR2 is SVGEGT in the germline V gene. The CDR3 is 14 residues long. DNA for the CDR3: TGTGCCAGCAGTAAAGCGGGAGGGCCCTACGAGCAGTACTTC. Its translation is CASSKAGGPYEQYF.

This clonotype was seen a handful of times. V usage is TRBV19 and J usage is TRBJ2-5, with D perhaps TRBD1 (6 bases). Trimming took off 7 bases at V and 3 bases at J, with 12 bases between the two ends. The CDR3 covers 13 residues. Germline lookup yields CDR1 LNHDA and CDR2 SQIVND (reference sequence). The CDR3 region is CASNPTGKETQYF. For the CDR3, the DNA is TGTGCCAGTAACCCTACAGGGAAAGAGACCCAGTACTTC.

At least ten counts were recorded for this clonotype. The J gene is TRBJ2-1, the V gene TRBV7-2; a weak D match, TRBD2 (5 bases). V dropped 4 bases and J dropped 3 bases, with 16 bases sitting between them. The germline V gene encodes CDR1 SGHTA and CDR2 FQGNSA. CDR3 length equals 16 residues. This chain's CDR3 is CASSSSWVANYNEQFF. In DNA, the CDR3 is TGTGCCAGCAGCTCCTCTTGGGTAGCGAACTACAATGAGCAGTTCTTC.